These 13 T cell receptor beta chains came from one sample sequenced in a study of shared clonotypes between healthy human individuals. Sequenced by immunoSEQ multiplex PCR; TCRdb stores in-frame clones only, minus some. The sample shows hundreds of thousands of clones, roughly 95% of them seen only once. The specimen sequenced was naive CD4+ T cells sorted from blood. Subset here: CD45RA+ positively selected. These TCRs come from a woman aged 25-40 years in good health.

The CDR3 sequence is CASSPGPRDYEQYF. The CDR3 nucleotides read TGCGCCAGCAGCCCCGGGCCCAGGGACTACGAGCAGTACTTC. The chain links TRBV4-1 to TRBJ2-5; a weak D match, TRBD1 (5 bases). Gene TRBJ2-7 matches the end of the DNA better, so the J call may be wrong. The length of the CDR3 is 14 residues. CDR1 and CDR2 from the germline V gene are MGHRA and YSYEKL.

The V gene is TRBV5-1, the J gene TRBJ2-3; 10 bases are shared with TRBD1. The V and J ends lost 0 bases and 3 bases, in that order; junction bases with no gene match: 7. CDR3 length: 17 amino acids. Germline V CDR1 and CDR2: SGHRS, YFSETQ. CDR3 region: CASSLALGTGVTDTQYF. For the CDR3, the DNA is TGCGCCAGCAGCTTGGCCCTTGGGACAGGGGTAACAGATACGCAGTATTTT.

The V and J genes are TRBV19 and TRBJ2-3, with 14 bases that match TRBD2. Trimming at V came to 4 bases and at J to 1 base, leaving 4 bases not matched to a gene. The CDR3 is made up of 17 amino acids. The germline CDR1 and CDR2 sequences are LNHDA and SQIVND (reference sequence). For the CDR3, the DNA is TGTGCCAGTAGTAAGAAGGGACTAGCGGGAGGCACAGATACGCAGTATTTT. This encodes CASSKKGLAGGTDTQYF.

V usage is TRBV21-1 and J usage is TRBJ2-3; the tabulated D call, TRBD1, remains unverified against the DNA. TRBV21-1 corresponds to a pseudogene. CDR3 size: 18 residues. CDR3 residues: CASSNLNREGSSTDTQYF. The DNA of the CDR3 is TGTGCCAGCAGCAACTTGAACAGGGAAGGGTCGAGCACAGATACGCAGTATTTT.

The chain is built from TRBV5-1 and TRBJ2-5, with 10 positions matching TRBD2. CDR3 length: 18 residues. V trimming: 1 base; J trimming: 2 bases; junction bases outside the gene matches: 11. CDR1 is SGHRS and CDR2 is YFSETQ in the germline V gene. CDR3 DNA sequence: TGCGCCAGCAGCTTGATCCCGTTCGCTAGCGGGAGACAAGAGACCCAGTACTTC. It specifies CASSLIPFASGRQETQYF.

CDR3 nucleotides: TGTGCCAGCAATTCCGGGACAGATTACAATGAGCAGTTCTTC. This codes for CASNSGTDYNEQFF. The rearrangement joins TRBV6-6 to TRBJ2-1, with 7 positions matching TRBD1. In germline, CDR1 is MNHNY, CDR2 SVGAGI (reference sequence). Trimming at V came to 7 bases and at J to 4 bases, leaving 7 bases not matched to a gene. This CDR3 region has 14 residues.

This chain joins TRBV28 and TRBJ2-5; 7 bases are a match to TRBD2. Germline loops: CDR1 MDHEN, CDR2 SYDVKM. The ends lost 3 bases at V and 11 bases at J; junction bases unmatched: 9. This CDR3 is built from 13 residues. The CDR3 region is CASSFSGLGEQYF. CDR3 nucleotides: TGTGCCAGCAGTTTTAGCGGGTTGGGAGAGCAGTACTTC.

V usage is TRBV28 and J usage is TRBJ1-2; the match to TRBD1 covers 7 bases. V trimming: 1 base; J trimming: 6 bases; junction bases outside the gene matches: 11. This CDR3 has 16 residues. Looked up from germline, CDR1 is MDHEN and CDR2 is SYDVKM. Written as DNA, the CDR3 is TGTGCCAGCAGTTTATTAGCCTTTACAGGGGTTCATGGCTACACCTTC. This sequence encodes CASSLLAFTGVHGYTF.

The V gene is TRBV30, the J gene TRBJ1-6; TRBD1 matches at 7 bases. CDR3 length equals 13 residues. Per germline, CDR1 GTSNPN and CDR2 SVGIG (reference sequence). After removal of 7 bases from V and 5 bases from J, the junction contained 5 bases not matched to a gene. The CDR3 sequence is CAYSGGNNSPLHF. CDR3 DNA: TGTGCCTATTCAGGGGGGAATAATTCACCCCTCCACTTT.

The chain links TRBV29-1 to TRBJ2-5; D is perhaps TRBD2 (6 bases). Germline loops: CDR1 SQVTM, CDR2 ANQGSEA. Trimming took 5 bases from V and 4 from J, leaving 11 bases between them. This CDR3 spans 12 amino acids. This chain's CDR3 is CSVLLARETQYF. Written as DNA, the CDR3 is TGCAGCGTTCTACTAGCCCGAGAGACCCAGTACTTC.

The genes are TRBV14 and TRBJ2-7, with 9 bases fitting TRBD1. Looked up from germline, CDR1 is SGHDN and CDR2 is FVKESK. CDR3 length: 16 residues. Unmatched junction bases numbered 9, after V lost 4 bases and J lost 2 bases. CDR3 residues: CASSPRGTGYPYEQYF. CDR3 nucleotide sequence: TGTGCCAGCAGCCCCCGAGGGACAGGGTATCCCTACGAGCAGTACTTC.

The chain joins TRBV5-4 to TRBJ2-3; D is undetermined. Germline V CDR1 and CDR2: SGHNT, YYREEE (reference sequence). V was pared by 2 bases and J by 1 base, with 5 bases between. The CDR3 has 13 amino acids. The DNA for the CDR3 is TGTGCCAGCAGCTTCGAAGGCACAGATACGCAGTATTTT. It encodes CASSFEGTDTQYF. The whole variable domain, remainder taken from reference TRBV5-4 and TRBJ2-3, is ETGVTQSPTHLIKTRGQQVTLRCSSQSGHNTVSWYQQALGQGPQFIFQYYREEENGRGNFPPRFSGLQFPNYSSELNVNALELDDSALYLCASSFEGTDTQYFGPGTRLTVL.

In the case of this clone: The identical CDR3 is also encoded by other nucleotide sequences in the sample. This chain links TRBV18 with TRBJ2-2; 7 bases match TRBD2. The CDR3 has 14 residues. Germline V gene sequence: CDR1 KGHSH, CDR2 LQKENI. The trim removed 1 base at V and 4 bases at J, leaving 0 bases unmatched. In nucleotides, the CDR3 is TGTGCCAGCTCACCACGGGAGGGCACCGGGGAGCTGTTTTTT. It translates to CASSPREGTGELFF.